Detailed here is one TCR beta chain. Full-length variable regions came from constant-region reverse primers plus semi-nested Nested Universal Primer A PCR. TCRdb re-called the 5' RACE reads through MiXCR, storing one row per CDR3 protein. The sample has around 29,000 distinct CDR3 sequences; 26% are singletons. The V gene's germline CDR1 is MNHEY and CDR2 SVGAGI. The CDR3 has 13 residues. Trimming left V 6 bases short and J 6 bases short, with 12 bases between. This sequence originates from a female donor with breast cancer. The material sequenced was naive CD4+ T cells sorted from a lymph node. Subset here: naive CD4+ T cells, CD4+CD45RA+CD25-. The V call is TRBV6-5, the J call TRBJ1-5; tentatively, D is TRBD1 (5 bases). The CDR3 sequence is CASSQNRSQPQHF. DNA for the CDR3: TGTGCCAGCAGCCAAAACAGGAGTCAGCCCCAGCATTTT.